Listed here is a single T cell receptor beta chain. The antigen is unknown. Coverage ceases 3 residues before the CDR3 finishes, and the germline J gene fills in the end. The data belong to a study of T cell clonality in common variable immunodeficiency. Study results and limitations: CVID subjects had higher TCRbeta clonality than healthy controls, most marked in about a third. Fewer deletions and N-nucleotide insertions were reportedly seen in common variable immunodeficiency TCR beta sequences.

Aged about 8 to 64 years, CVID subjects averaged about 42 years old. CVID and control samples used equivalent genomic DNA input. TCRdb keeps only in-frame clones here, not all; method: immunoSEQ multiplex PCR. The sample totals several thousand clones; its top ten clones hold roughly 3.5%. Between the trimmed V and J ends, which lost 5 bases and 4 bases, there was a span of 14 bases. CDR3 length: 14 amino acids. The germline V gene encodes CDR1 SGHTA and CDR2 FQGNSA. Material: peripheral blood mononuclear cells. V gene TRBV7-2 combines with J gene TRBJ1-1, with a possible D match to TRBD1 (5 bases). The receptor was derived from a human donor with common variable immunodeficiency. CDR3 DNA (partial): TGTGCCAGCAGCCTCTCGGGAGGGGCCACTGAA. Protein sequence: CASSLSGGATE. The entire CDR3 is CASSLSGGATEAFF.